One T cell receptor beta chain is described in this entry. Its antigen is not identified. Per germline, CDR1 KGHSH and CDR2 LQKENI. The CDR3 has 13 residues. Every sample had its cDNA made across eight separate reactions. Molecular identifiers with 6-nucleotide sample barcodes were added during cDNA synthesis via template switching. TCRdb derives one entry per CDR3 protein from the 5' RACE reads, leaving out DNA. This sample's table has 400,000 to 500,000 distinct CDR3 sequences. These data belong to a study of monozygotic twins with inflammatory bowel disease. Whole-study results and caveats: Clonotype overlap with others was lower in IBD patients than in healthy twins, a difference that was greatest with disease activity.

The V call is TRBV18, the J call TRBJ2-7. The specimen was blood. This TCR derives from a human donor with ulcerative colitis or Crohn's disease, or a healthy co-twin of an affected twin (not recorded which). The CDR3 reads CASSPPNIYEQYF.